This is a list of T cell receptor beta chains from one sample in a study of OX40 agonist ivuxolimab in advanced cancers. Libraries were prepared by immunoSEQ multiplex PCR; TCRdb keeps only in-frame clonotypes and omits some of them. The sample includes roughly 55,000 clones, 86% of them seen just once. Here the sequenced sample was CD4+ or CD8+ T cells sorted from blood, taken in a trial of the OX40 agonist ivuxolimab. The source of these receptors is an adult with an advanced solid tumor such as melanoma, head and neck, liver or kidney cancer. Both conserved end residues are trimmed from each CDR3.

j_gene: TRBJ1-1
v_gene: TRBV29-1
CDR3aa: SVEGTAAGAF

j_gene: TRBJ1-3
v_gene: TRBV9
CDR3aa: ASSRAGSGNTIY

j_gene: TRBJ1-1
v_gene: TRBV6-5
CDR3aa: ASSQGGALNEAF

j_gene: TRBJ2-7
v_gene: TRBV10-3
CDR3aa: AISDTPERSVEQY

j_gene: TRBJ1-5
v_gene: TRBV28
CDR3aa: ASSRLSGIQH

j_gene: TRBJ2-7
v_gene: TRBV7-9
CDR3aa: ASSSGDKLEQY

j_gene: TRBJ2-5
v_gene: TRBV2
CDR3aa: ASRGGVEETQY

j_gene: TRBJ1-2
v_gene: TRBV4-1
CDR3aa: ASSHRDTDYGYT

j_gene: TRBJ1-2
v_gene: TRBV5-1
CDR3aa: ASSFTGARGYT

j_gene: TRBJ2-5
v_gene: TRBV4-2
CDR3aa: ASSQEGPTSEAETQY

j_gene: TRBJ2-4
v_gene: TRBV7-2
CDR3aa: ASSSLPGQPT

j_gene: TRBJ1-5
v_gene: TRBV4-1
CDR3aa: ASSQSEYNQPQH

j_gene: TRBJ1-5
v_gene: TRBV4-2
CDR3aa: ASSQETGGLNQPQH

j_gene: TRBJ2-3
v_gene: TRBV27
CDR3aa: ASSLDWGTDTQY

j_gene: TRBJ1-2
v_gene: TRBV19
CDR3aa: ASTPDRGNYGYT

j_gene: TRBJ1-2
v_gene: TRBV13
CDR3aa: ASSAGPIYGYT

j_gene: TRBJ1-2
v_gene: TRBV5-6
CDR3aa: ASSFLGQGNYGYT

j_gene: TRBJ2-1
v_gene: TRBV11-2
CDR3aa: ASSPWGGHNEQF

j_gene: TRBJ2-7
v_gene: TRBV7-9
CDR3aa: ASSQGGNYEQY

j_gene: TRBJ2-2
v_gene: TRBV19
CDR3aa: ASSIGAGGELF

j_gene: TRBJ1-2
v_gene: TRBV7-9
CDR3aa: ASSFFGTADGYT

j_gene: TRBJ2-7
v_gene: TRBV5-6
CDR3aa: ASSWDRSYEQY

j_gene: TRBJ2-1
v_gene: TRBV9
CDR3aa: ASSPPVGGVYEQF

j_gene: TRBJ2-5
v_gene: TRBV5-4
CDR3aa: ASSYRGGETQY

j_gene: TRBJ2-7
v_gene: TRBV14
CDR3aa: ASSQDKGGGSYEQY

j_gene: TRBJ1-2
v_gene: TRBV6-5
CDR3aa: ASQDFYGYT

j_gene: TRBJ2-2
v_gene: TRBV6-4
CDR3aa: ASSAEVWGYGTGELF

j_gene: TRBJ1-1
v_gene: TRBV5-4
CDR3aa: ASSPEWGTEAF